This TCR beta chain was identified in a study of blood T cell repertoires in COVID-19 (dated by TCRdb to the early 2020s). For context, the study as a whole: Collaborator samples came from the United States, Italy and Spain and covered acute and convalescent phases of COVID-19. The prospective study material was composed of cDNA or gDNA derived from T cells, B-cell-depleted T cells, or PBMCs. The dataset comprised deeply sampled blood TCRbeta repertoires from subjects exposed to, actively infected with, or recovered from COVID-19. The repertoires were released in a freely available public database meant as a resource for research on the immune response to SARS-CoV-2. Samples were obtained from the ongoing ImmuneRACE study (first 160 participants) and from 950 to 1,500 subjects provided by 6 global collaborators. Nearly every sample came with metadata listing a de-identified subject ID, COVID-19 status, age in years and sex. HLA class I and class II types, where available, came from metadata supplied by the sample provider rather than from assay-based typing. General findings and caveats noted by the study authors: The quantity of clinical and demographic metadata differed by source and by participant and was supplied without curation.

The immunoSEQ Assay, a bias-controlled multiplex PCR, was used to amplify TCRbeta CDR3 regions from genomic DNA. The original pipeline was this. The number of nucleated cells in each sample was estimated by amplification of reference gene primers within the assay. To quantify the absolute abundance of each unique TCRbeta CDR3 rearrangement, sequence reads were collapsed and filtered. For each sample, productive Simpson clonality was calculated as the square root of Simpson's diversity index over productive rearrangements. In its TCRdb copy, this immuneACCESS table keeps in-frame sequences only and misses some clones. Where compared with another copy, unresolved V genes explain less than half of these, and the others have no known cause. The DNA was the basis for D and trimming; V, J and clone size are from that table. This sample comprises roughly 190,000 clones, about 88% of them detected only once. Together, the top ten hold roughly 0.77% of the sample.

Participants in the prospective study were enrolled through a virtual design, were aged 18 to 89 years, and lived in about 25 United States geographic areas. Cohort assignment in the prospective study relied on participant-reported clinical history from a screening survey and a study questionnaire. Recovered participants in ImmuneRACE Cohort 3 were defined by two consecutive negative NP/OP PCR tests, clearance by a healthcare professional, or resolution of symptoms. In the prospective study, whole blood, serum and a nasopharyngeal or oropharyngeal swab were collected from each participant by mobile phlebotomists. Participants in the prospective study had the option to provide additional blood draws and questionnaires over an approximately 2-month period. Blood samples from the prospective study were shipped frozen or at room temperature prior to DNA extraction. This clone has only one observation. The antigen this receptor binds is unknown. A junction boundary mismatches the germline segment, possibly from a read error.

The sample was PBMCs or T cells enriched from blood (not recorded which). The receptor's source is a woman younger than 30 who had recovered from COVID-19.

At the DNA level, the sequence is TGTGCCTTGCTCTGGACAGTAGAAAGGTTC. It codes for CALLWTVERF. The chain is encoded by TRBV30 joined to TRBJ2-4; the D gene is perhaps TRBD1, from 6 matching bases. The germline V gene (reference sequence) specifies GTSNPN as CDR1 and SVGIG as CDR2. Reading from cysteine to phenylalanine, the CDR3 counts 10 amino acids. Left in the record is the CDR3 DNA by itself, 30 bases read in frame from the first base.